This T cell receptor beta chain emerged from a study of cytomegalovirus exposure and HLA in healthy donors. Findings and caveats of the study: Another analysis was done later, and it associated 17,000 or so TCR beta sequences with HLA alleles at 0.05 false discovery rate.

This CDR3 is built from 15 residues. Losses at the gene ends were 5 bases for V and 5 bases for J; bases not matched to a gene: 10. The germline V gene has CDR1 SGHRS and CDR2 YFSETQ. Comments on this clone: Its antigen is as yet unknown.

13 Jbeta primers and 60 Vbeta primers were used for the PCR. The data were produced by immunoSEQ multiplex PCR, yet TCRdb's version contains in-frame clones alone and is incomplete. The sample records about 120,000 clones, 75% to 90% being singletons. V gene TRBV5-1 combines with J gene TRBJ2-5; 9 nucleotides match TRBD2. The material sequenced was PBMCs. This sequence originates from a man aged 25-45 years in good health and CMV-seronegative. CDR3 sequence: CASRRGGGAQETQYF. The CDR3 DNA follows: TGCGCCAGCAGGCGAGGCGGGGGGGCGCAGGAGACCCAGTACTTC.